A selection of T cell receptor beta chains follows, all from one sample in a study of blood T cells in healthy people across ages. TCRdb recomputed calls from the 5' RACE reads with MiXCR, one row per CDR3 protein. The table includes 750,000 to 850,000 distinct CDR3 sequences, approximately 25% detected once. These data were also filed under a second study, of T cells of mothers and their children.

The sample was blood. These receptors originate from a boy aged 5-17 years in good health. Each CDR3 is given with its conserved first and last residue. The D gene is left open where the match is weak. The listing skips clone size in some rows; elsewhere it reads once, few, many or a size class.

D gene: .; clone size: .; V gene: TRBV29-1; J gene: TRBJ2-5; CDR3 DNA: TGCAGCGTCGACAGAGGCCAAGAGACCCAGCACTTC; CDR3 protein: CSVDRGQETQHF
D gene: TRBD1; clone size: few; V gene: TRBV4-1; J gene: TRBJ1-4; CDR3 DNA: TGCGCCAGCAGCCAAGACTTTGAAGGGACAGGGAATGAAAAACTGTTTTTT; CDR3 protein: CASSQDFEGTGNEKLFF
D gene: .; clone size: few; V gene: TRBV20-1; J gene: TRBJ1-5; CDR3 DNA: TGCAGTATTCTACAGCAAAATAGCAATCAGCCCCAGCATTTT; CDR3 protein: CSILQQNSNQPQHF
D gene: TRBD1; clone size: .; V gene: TRBV28; J gene: TRBJ1-2; CDR3 DNA: TGTGCCAGCATGAGGGGGCTCAACTATGGCTACACCTTC; CDR3 protein: CASMRGLNYGYTF
D gene: TRBD2; clone size: .; V gene: TRBV11-2; J gene: TRBJ2-7; CDR3 DNA: TGTGCCTCTAAAGCGGGAGGTAGCGACGAGCAGTACTTC; CDR3 protein: CASKAGGSDEQYF
D gene: .; clone size: few; V gene: TRBV20-1; J gene: TRBJ1-4; CDR3 DNA: TGCAGTGCCGCCCAGGACCCTAATGAAAAACTGTTTTTT; CDR3 protein: CSAAQDPNEKLFF
D gene: .; clone size: many; V gene: TRBV6-2/TRBV6-3; J gene: TRBJ2-7; CDR3 DNA: TGTGCCAGCAGTCTCCGGGACATGGACTACGAGCAGTACTTC; CDR3 protein: CASSLRDMDYEQYF
D gene: .; clone size: many; V gene: TRBV5-1; J gene: TRBJ1-4; CDR3 DNA: TGCGCCAGCAGCCTCCAGAGTGCAACTAATGAAAAACTGTTTTTT; CDR3 protein: CASSLQSATNEKLFF
D gene: .; clone size: few; V gene: TRBV28; J gene: TRBJ2-7; CDR3 DNA: TGTGCCAGCAGTTTACGCGGGGGCCGCTACGAGCAGTACTTC; CDR3 protein: CASSLRGGRYEQYF
D gene: .; clone size: .; V gene: TRBV12-3/TRBV12-4; J gene: TRBJ2-6; CDR3 DNA: TGTGCCAGCAGTTCCTACTCCCGCTCTGGGGCCAACGTCCTGACTTTC; CDR3 protein: CASSSYSRSGANVLTF
D gene: .; clone size: .; V gene: TRBV6-2/TRBV6-3; J gene: TRBJ2-1; CDR3 DNA: TGTGCCAGCAGGCTAGTCTCCTACAATGAGCAGTTCTTC; CDR3 protein: CASRLVSYNEQFF
D gene: TRBD2; clone size: .; V gene: TRBV29-1; J gene: TRBJ2-1; CDR3 DNA: TGCAGCGTTGAGGGACTAGCGGTCTCGGGGAGGTCCTACAATGAGCAGTTCTTC; CDR3 protein: CSVEGLAVSGRSYNEQFF
D gene: .; clone size: .; V gene: TRBV7-8; J gene: TRBJ2-7; CDR3 DNA: TGTGCCAGCAGCTTAGGGGCAGGGGAGGAATACGAGCAGTACTTC; CDR3 protein: CASSLGAGEEYEQYF
D gene: .; clone size: .; V gene: TRBV6-5; J gene: TRBJ1-2; CDR3 DNA: TGTGCCAGCAGCTCTGGAGTGGTGTACACCTTC; CDR3 protein: CASSSGVVYTF
D gene: TRBD1; clone size: few; V gene: TRBV10-3; J gene: TRBJ2-3; CDR3 DNA: TGTGCCGTGGGACAGGGGACAGATACGCAGTATTTT; CDR3 protein: CAVGQGTDTQYF
D gene: .; clone size: .; V gene: TRBV14; J gene: TRBJ2-7; CDR3 DNA: TGTGCCAGCAGCTACGGACAGTTTGGTTATGAGCAGTACTTC; CDR3 protein: CASSYGQFGYEQYF
D gene: .; clone size: few; V gene: TRBV21-1; J gene: TRBJ1-2; CDR3 DNA: TGTGCCAGCAGCCAGGGGCCCCCCTATGGCTACACCTTC; CDR3 protein: CASSQGPPYGYTF
D gene: TRBD2; clone size: few; V gene: TRBV6-5; J gene: TRBJ2-5; CDR3 DNA: TGTGCCAGCAGTCAACTAGCGGCCCAAGAGACCCAGTACTTC; CDR3 protein: CASSQLAAQETQYF
D gene: TRBD1; clone size: .; V gene: TRBV2; J gene: TRBJ1-2; CDR3 DNA: TGTGCCAGCAGTGGACAGGGGGTTCGTAACTATGGCTACACCTTC; CDR3 protein: CASSGQGVRNYGYTF
D gene: TRBD2; clone size: .; V gene: TRBV4-1; J gene: TRBJ2-7; CDR3 DNA: TGCGCCAGCAGCCGGGGTAGCGGGAACTACGAGCAGTACTTC; CDR3 protein: CASSRGSGNYEQYF
D gene: TRBD2; clone size: .; V gene: TRBV5-1; J gene: TRBJ2-1; CDR3 DNA: TGCGCCAGCAGCTTGTTAATACTAGCGGGAGATGTCGGTGAGCAGTTCTTC; CDR3 protein: CASSLLILAGDVGEQFF
D gene: .; clone size: few; V gene: TRBV20-1; J gene: TRBJ2-3; CDR3 DNA: TGCAGTGGAGACGCTAGCACAGATACGCAGTATTTT; CDR3 protein: CSGDASTDTQYF
D gene: .; clone size: .; V gene: TRBV20-1; J gene: TRBJ1-5; CDR3 DNA: TGCAGTGCTAAAACAGGGAGCCAGCCCCAGCATTTT; CDR3 protein: CSAKTGSQPQHF
D gene: .; clone size: few; V gene: TRBV7-9; J gene: TRBJ2-1; CDR3 DNA: TGTGCCAGCAGCTTAGTACCAGGAACCGCACACAATGAGCAGTTCTTC; CDR3 protein: CASSLVPGTAHNEQFF
D gene: .; clone size: few; V gene: TRBV5-6; J gene: TRBJ2-4; CDR3 DNA: TGTGCCAGCAGCTTTGCGACGGATCAGTACTTC; CDR3 protein: CASSFATDQYF
D gene: TRBD1; clone size: few; V gene: TRBV9; J gene: TRBJ2-5; CDR3 DNA: TGTGCCAGCAGCGTAGAGGGGGCAGGGGGCCGAGAGACCCAGTACTTC; CDR3 protein: CASSVEGAGGRETQYF
D gene: TRBD1; clone size: .; V gene: TRBV7-2; J gene: TRBJ1-2; CDR3 DNA: TGTGCCAGCAGCCCAGGGGGCAATGGCTACACCTTC; CDR3 protein: CASSPGGNGYTF
D gene: .; clone size: .; V gene: TRBV20-1; J gene: TRBJ2-1; CDR3 DNA: TGCAGTGCATACGGGACACACAATGAGCAGTTCTTC; CDR3 protein: CSAYGTHNEQFF
D gene: .; clone size: many; V gene: TRBV27; J gene: TRBJ2-7; CDR3 DNA: TGTGCCAGCAGCTTATCAGGGTCCTACGAGCAGTACTTC; CDR3 protein: CASSLSGSYEQYF
D gene: TRBD1; clone size: .; V gene: TRBV7-6; J gene: TRBJ2-5; CDR3 DNA: TGTGCCAGCAGCTTACTTGGGACAGCCCTAGAGACCCAGTACTTC; CDR3 protein: CASSLLGTALETQYF
D gene: TRBD1; clone size: few; V gene: TRBV6-5; J gene: TRBJ2-5; CDR3 DNA: TGTGCCAGCAGTTACGCGGACAGGGGGTACCAAGAGACCCAGTACTTC; CDR3 protein: CASSYADRGYQETQYF
D gene: .; clone size: few; V gene: TRBV24-1; J gene: TRBJ2-5; CDR3 DNA: TGTGCCACCAAAGGCGATGGGGACAGACCTACTAGCCCCCCCTTTCAAGAGACCCAGTACTTC; CDR3 protein: CATKGDGDRPTSPPFQETQYF
D gene: TRBD1; clone size: .; V gene: TRBV29-1; J gene: TRBJ1-1; CDR3 DNA: TGCAGCGTCGACAGGGGGTCCAACGCTGAAGCTTTCTTT; CDR3 protein: CSVDRGSNAEAFF
D gene: TRBD1; clone size: .; V gene: TRBV4-1; J gene: TRBJ2-3; CDR3 DNA: TGCGCCAGCAGCCAAGATAGGACAGGAACAGATACGCAGTATTTT; CDR3 protein: CASSQDRTGTDTQYF
D gene: TRBD1; clone size: .; V gene: TRBV29-1; J gene: TRBJ2-5; CDR3 DNA: TGCAGCGGCGAGGACAGGGGGATAGAGACCCAGTACTTC; CDR3 protein: CSGEDRGIETQYF
D gene: TRBD1; clone size: .; V gene: TRBV29-1; J gene: TRBJ1-4; CDR3 DNA: TGCAGCGTTGAACACGGGACAGGGGGGACAGGAGAAAAACTGTTTTTT; CDR3 protein: CSVEHGTGGTGEKLFF
D gene: TRBD2; clone size: .; V gene: TRBV20-1; J gene: TRBJ2-5; CDR3 DNA: TGCAGTGCTAGGACTAGCGGGGGGGGAGAGACCCAGTACTTC; CDR3 protein: CSARTSGGGETQYF
D gene: .; clone size: once; V gene: TRBV27; J gene: TRBJ2-7; CDR3 DNA: TGTGCCAGCAGTTTATCCGTAGGCTACGAGCAGTACTTC; CDR3 protein: CASSLSVGYEQYF